This T cell receptor beta chain was captured by sequencing in a study of blood T cell repertoires in COVID-19. Repertoires were generated with immunoSEQ multiplex PCR, while TCRdb's copy carries only in-frame clones and drops some. The sample includes some 430,000 clones, less than 95% seen only once; the top ten take 0.55% to 0.75%. Specimen: PBMCs or T cells enriched from blood (not recorded which). The origin of this receptor is a man between 18 and 29 years old who had recovered from COVID-19.

The CDR3 protein is CASSLRGLTYNEQFF. For the CDR3, the DNA is TGTGCCAGCAGTTTGAGGGGGCTGACCTACAATGAGCAGTTCTTC. This rearrangement joins TRBV27 to TRBJ2-1, with TRBD1 matching over 7 bases. CDR3 length: 15 residues. The V segment lost 3 bases and the J segment 2 bases; nucleotides outside the gene matches: 4. The V gene's germline CDR1 is MNHEY and CDR2 SMNVEV (reference sequence).